The clone carrying this TCR beta chain was observed a handful of times. At one boundary the junction diverges from the germline segment, which might be a read error. One entry per CDR3 protein, called by TCRdb with MiXCR from the 5' RACE reads. The sample yields roughly 48,000 distinct CDR3 sequences, 6.6% seen once. The data were obtained in a study of T cells after yellow fever vaccination. Study-wide results and caveats: Reappearance after the booster was observed for most primary-vaccination clones (roughly 97% CD4, about 86% CD8). Clonotype sharing between CD4 and CD8 compartments was small.

This sequence originates from a man younger than 30 who received the YFV17D yellow fever vaccine. The sample consisted of CD8+ T cells not binding an NS4B(214-222) dextramer, sorted from PBMCs, taken more than 40 days after the first yellow fever vaccination.

In DNA form, the CDR3 reads TGCAGTGCCAGAGGGTTAAGCTCCTACAATGAGCAGTTCTTC. It yields the protein CSARGLSSYNEQFF. The rearrangement links TRBV20-1 to TRBJ2-1, with D perhaps matching TRBD2 (5 bases). Germline V gene sequence: CDR1 DFQATT, CDR2 SNEGSKA (reference sequence). CDR3 size: 14 residues.